The 28 T cell receptor beta chains below all came from one sample that was sequenced in a study of blood T cell repertoires in COVID-19. Clones were read by immunoSEQ multiplex PCR, and TCRdb kept only the in-frame ones, dropping some. The sample lists about 120,000 clones; more than 70% were seen once. Material for sequencing was peripheral blood. The receptors originated from a woman in her sixties or seventies with COVID-19, enrolled during active disease.

The chain couples TRBV11-1 to TRBJ1-1, with a tentative D call TRBD1 (5 bases). CDR1 is SGHAT and CDR2 is FQDESV in the germline V gene (reference sequence). V was shortened by 6 bases and J by 4 bases, with 12 bases between the two germline ends. The CDR3 sequence is 13 residues long. CDR3: CASSVRVPTEAFF. The DNA of the CDR3 is TGTGCCAGCAGTGTCAGGGTACCCACTGAAGCTTTCTTT.

The chain links TRBV11-2 to TRBJ2-7, with D maybe TRBD1 (5 bases). The CDR3 spans 15 residues. V dropped 5 bases and J dropped 0 bases, with 14 bases sitting between them. Germline loops: CDR1 SGHAT, CDR2 FQNNGV. Here the CDR3 DNA reads TGTGCCAGCAGCGCCTCTCAGGGTCACTCCTACGAGCAGTACTTC. This codes for CASSASQGHSYEQYF.

The V call is TRBV28, the J call TRBJ1-5, with a weak D call TRBD1 (6 bases). This CDR3 has 12 residues. Germline V gene lookup returns CDR1 MDHEN and CDR2 SYDVKM. The germline V and J ends were trimmed by 8 bases and 2 bases, with 7 bases remaining between them. The CDR3 sequence is CASSGGNQPQHF. Here the CDR3 DNA reads TGTGCCAGCTCAGGGGGCAATCAGCCCCAGCATTTT.

The chain employs TRBV7-8 and TRBJ2-5; TRBD2 agrees at 15 bases. The V segment lost 5 bases and the J segment 0 bases; nucleotides outside the gene matches: 4. The germline CDR1 and CDR2 sequences are SGHVS and FQNEAQ. This CDR3 spans 17 amino acids. The CDR3 sequence: CASSPGLAGGHQETQYF. The CDR3 DNA reads TGTGCCAGCAGCCCAGGACTAGCGGGGGGGCACCAAGAGACCCAGTACTTC.

This clone was seen just once. V and J are TRBV6-5 and TRBJ2-3; D possibly corresponds to TRBD2 (5 bases). V was cut by 0 bases and J by 7 bases, with 11 bases left in between. The CDR3 has 14 residues. Per germline, CDR1 MNHEY and CDR2 SVGAGI. The DNA of the CDR3 is TGTGCCAGCAGTTACTCTCCTGAGCGGAATACGCAGTATTTT. As protein: CASSYSPERNTQYF.

This chain joins TRBV18 and TRBJ1-5; 7 nucleotides line up with TRBD1. CDR3 length equals 14 residues. CDR1 and CDR2 (germline): KGHSH, LQKENI. V gave up 5 bases and J gave up 4 bases; unmatched junction bases: 5. CDR3 in amino acids: CASSYGTVNQPQHF. The CDR3 DNA reads as TGTGCCAGCTCATATGGGACAGTTAATCAGCCCCAGCATTTT. Full variable domain (rest looked up from reference TRBV18 and TRBJ1-5): NAGVMQNPRHLVRRRGQEARLRCSPMKGHSHVYWYRQLPEEGLKFMVYLQKENIIDESGMPKERFSAEFPKEGPSILRIQQVVRGDSAAYFCASSYGTVNQPQHFGDGTRLSIL.

The chain recombines TRBV7-2 with TRBJ2-3, with a weak D call TRBD2 (6 bases). The CDR3 totals 14 residues. Germline CDR1 and CDR2: SGHTA and FQGNSA. V lost 2 bases to trimming and J lost 3 bases, with 9 bases between them. The CDR3 DNA sequence: TGTGCCAGCAGCTTAACGCTAGCGACAGATACGCAGTATTTT. Protein product: CASSLTLATDTQYF.

V and J are TRBV19 and TRBJ2-1; 9 nucleotides match TRBD2. After removal of 10 bases from V and 6 bases from J, the junction contained 7 bases not matched to a gene. Germline loops: CDR1 LNHDA, CDR2 SQIVND (reference sequence). The length of the CDR3 is 13 residues. In DNA form, the CDR3 reads TGTGCCACCGGGACTAGCCTCGCCAATGAGCAGTTCTTC. Protein product: CATGTSLANEQFF.

V usage is TRBV7-9 and J usage is TRBJ1-3; D possibly corresponds to TRBD1 (5 bases). The length of the CDR3 is 15 residues. The V end lost 6 bases, the J end lost 1 base, and 13 bases lay between the germline ends. In germline, CDR1 is SEHNR, CDR2 FQNEAQ (reference sequence). CDR3 region: CASSLGAESGNTIYF. CDR3 nucleotides: TGTGCCAGCAGTCTAGGGGCCGAATCTGGAAACACCATATATTTT.

The genes are TRBV10-3 and TRBJ2-5, with 10 positions matching TRBD2. The CDR3 is 14 amino acids. Germline V gene data show CDR1 as ENHRY and CDR2 as SYGVKD. This CDR3 reads CASKQRGGEETQYF. The CDR3, as DNA: TGTGCTTCAAAACAGCGGGGGGGAGAAGAGACCCAGTACTTC.

The genes are TRBV10-3 and TRBJ2-7; 10 bases fit TRBD1. The junction had 10 bases not matched to a gene; V was cut back by 5 bases and J by 3 bases. Germline loops: CDR1 ENHRY, CDR2 SYGVKD. The CDR3 sequence is 16 residues long. CDR3 sequence reads: CAISNAGQGRIYEQYF. For the CDR3, the DNA is TGTGCCATCAGTAACGCGGGACAGGGGAGGATCTACGAGCAGTACTTC.

This chain uses TRBV5-8 with TRBJ2-2; possibly TRBD2 for D (6 bases). Germline V gene lookup returns CDR1 SGHTS and CDR2 YDEGEE. This CDR3 is built from 15 residues. Trimming left V 4 bases short and J 4 bases short, with 14 bases between. In DNA form, the CDR3 reads TGTGCCAGCAGCGGGAGGACCCGTCGCACCGGGGAGCTGTTTTTT. This sequence encodes CASSGRTRRTGELFF.

The V and J genes are TRBV4-2 and TRBJ1-2; a possible D gene is TRBD1 (5 bases). This CDR3 has 15 residues. Trimming shortened V by 1 base and J by 3 bases, and 12 bases separated the two germline ends. Germline V gene sequence: CDR1 LGHNA, CDR2 YNFKEQ. The CDR3 loop reads CASSQGGAEHYGYTF. The CDR3 DNA sequence: TGTGCCAGCAGCCAAGGGGGCGCAGAACACTATGGCTACACCTTC.

The chain joins TRBV5-5 to TRBJ1-4; the D gene is possibly TRBD1 (6 bases). V dropped 3 bases and J dropped 6 bases, with 18 bases sitting between them. Germline V gene data show CDR1 as SGHKS and CDR2 as YYEKEE (reference sequence). The CDR3 length is 16 residues. The CDR3 loop is CASSSAMGHSDEKLFF. The CDR3 nucleotides are TGTGCCAGCAGCTCGGCGATGGGACACTCCGATGAAAAACTGTTTTTT.

This clone turned up a few times. The CDR3, as DNA: TGTGCCAGCAGGGCCGGGGAGGAACAAAAACTGTTTTTT. The encoded protein is CASRAGEEQKLFF. The chain combines TRBV2 with TRBJ1-4; D remains ambiguous. V was clipped by 6 bases and J by 9 bases, with 14 bases between them. The CDR3 covers 13 residues. Germline V lookup: CDR1 SNHLY, CDR2 FYNNEI.

This clone came up a few times. This rearrangement joins TRBV19 to TRBJ1-2; 7 bases agree with TRBD1. Germline V gene data show CDR1 as LNHDA and CDR2 as SQIVND (reference sequence). Trimming at V came to 3 bases and at J to 6 bases, leaving 7 bases not matched to a gene. CDR3 size: 14 residues. The CDR3 region has the DNA TGTGCCAGTAGTATCGTGAAGGGGGCGGATGGCTACACCTTC. Translated, it gives CASSIVKGADGYTF.

The rearrangement uses TRBV4-1 and TRBJ1-5, with 9 nucleotides matching TRBD1. The ends lost 5 bases at V and 9 bases at J; junction bases unmatched: 11. Germline assignment: CDR1 MGHRA and CDR2 YSYEKL. The CDR3 runs 15 residues. The CDR3 DNA reads as TGCGCCAGCAGCTTCCAGACAGGGGGATTGCGGCCCCAGCATTTT. Translating it yields CASSFQTGGLRPQHF.

The chain joins TRBV3-1 (or the pseudogene TRBV3-2) to TRBJ1-5; 9 nucleotides agree with TRBD1. CDR3 length: 14 amino acids. V was pared by 7 bases and J by 5 bases, with 6 bases of the junction left unmatched. The germline V gene encodes CDR1 LGHDT and CDR2 YNNKEL (reference sequence). CDR3 loop: CASTQGQGHQPQHF. The CDR3 DNA sequence: TGTGCCAGCACCCAGGGACAGGGTCATCAGCCCCAGCATTTT.

This clone appeared a few times. This chain links TRBV14 with TRBJ2-7, with TRBD2 matching 8 bases. This CDR3 spans 15 amino acids. Germline lookup yields CDR1 SGHDN and CDR2 FVKESK. J lost 3 bases, V lost 3 bases, and 7 bases had no gene match. Written as DNA, the CDR3 is TGTGCCAGCAGCCACCCAGCGGGGGACTTCTACGAGCAGTACTTC. Its protein is CASSHPAGDFYEQYF.

This chain joins TRBV19 and TRBJ1-5; D is uncertain. CDR3 size: 16 residues. Between the trimmed V and J ends, which lost 5 bases and 6 bases, there was a span of 20 bases. Germline V gene data show CDR1 as LNHDA and CDR2 as SQIVND (reference sequence). The CDR3 loop reads CASSSSSEGIGQPQHF. As DNA, the CDR3 is TGTGCCAGTAGTTCCTCCTCAGAGGGCATTGGTCAGCCCCAGCATTTT.

The chain combines TRBV2 with TRBJ1-1; a possible D gene is TRBD1 (5 bases). The CDR3 has 14 residues. Germline CDR1 SNHLY, CDR2 FYNNEI. The germline V and J ends were trimmed by 5 bases and 1 base, with 11 bases remaining between them. CDR3: CASSTRAANTEAFF. The CDR3 DNA is TGTGCCAGCAGTACCAGGGCAGCGAACACTGAAGCTTTCTTT.

The chain joins TRBV6-5 to TRBJ1-2; TRBD1 aligns across 7 bases. The CDR3 is 13 amino acids. Germline CDR1 is MNHEY and CDR2 is SVGAGI. V was clipped by 6 bases and J by 6 bases; unmatched bases: 7. The CDR3 sequence is CASRVRDSDGYTF. The CDR3 region has the DNA TGTGCCAGCAGAGTCCGGGACAGCGATGGCTACACCTTC.

Written as DNA, the CDR3 is TGCGCCAGCAGCAGGAGCGATCCCTCTGGAAACACCATATATTTT. Its protein product is CASSRSDPSGNTIYF. This rearrangement joins TRBV5-1 to TRBJ1-3, with unresolved D. Trimming took off 4 bases at V and 0 bases at J, with 11 bases between the two ends. The CDR3 covers 15 residues. The germline V gene has CDR1 SGHRS and CDR2 YFSETQ.

The chain has TRBV7-9 and TRBJ1-2, with D tentatively TRBD1 (6 bases). The CDR3 runs 14 residues. Looked up from germline, CDR1 is SEHNR and CDR2 is FQNEAQ (reference sequence). Deletions cut 3 bases from V and 8 bases from J, with 16 bases between. Written as DNA, the CDR3 is TGTGCCAGCAGCTTTACCCAGGGGTCTCGAGGCTACACCTTC. Translating it yields CASSFTQGSRGYTF.

The rearrangement uses TRBV19 and TRBJ2-7, with 13 bases matching TRBD2. V shed 4 bases and J 7 bases; nucleotides not matched to a gene: 10. Germline-derived CDR1 and CDR2 are LNHDA and SQIVND (reference sequence). CDR3 length equals 16 residues. CDR3: CASSTTTSGGPREQYF. The CDR3 bases are TGTGCCAGTAGTACTACGACTAGCGGGGGGCCGCGGGAGCAGTACTTC.

The chain couples TRBV9 to TRBJ2-2, with D tentatively TRBD1 (6 bases). The CDR3 contains 15 residues. Germline-derived CDR1 and CDR2 are SGDLS and YYNGEE. V was cut by 4 bases and J by 3 bases, with 13 bases left in between. Written as DNA, the CDR3 is TGTGCCAGCAGCCCACAGGGCTCGGACACCGGGGAGCTGTTTTTT. As protein: CASSPQGSDTGELFF.

The CDR3 here is CASSQTAMNTEAFF. Here the CDR3 DNA reads TGTGCCAGCTCGCAGACAGCAATGAACACTGAAGCTTTCTTT. The chain combines TRBV18 with TRBJ1-1, with D tentatively TRBD1 (5 bases). Germline values: CDR1 KGHSH, CDR2 LQKENI. Trimming pared 6 bases from V and 0 bases from J, leaving 11 bases between. The CDR3 extends over 14 amino acids. Based on the CDR3 plus reference TRBV18 and TRBJ1-1, the full variable domain is NAGVMQNPRHLVRRRGQEARLRCSPMKGHSHVYWYRQLPEEGLKFMVYLQKENIIDESGMPKERFSAEFPKEGPSILRIQQVVRGDSAAYFCASSQTAMNTEAFFGQGTRLTVV.

For this clone: One end of the junction does not line up with germline, which may come from a read error. The chain uses TRBV7-9 and TRBJ1-3; a weak D match, TRBD1 (5 bases). Germline V lookup: CDR1 SEHNR, CDR2 FQNEAQ (reference sequence). The CDR3 length is 17 residues. The CDR3 DNA reads TGTGCCGGCAGCTTTACGGAGGGCAGGGCCACTGGAAACACCATATATTTT. This translates into CAGSFTEGRATGNTIYF.